Below, one TCR beta chain is given with its context. Libraries were prepared by immunoSEQ multiplex PCR; TCRdb keeps only in-frame clonotypes and omits some of them. The sample records fewer than 50,000 clones, 85% to 95% being singletons. This specimen comes from a study of T cell changes during pregnancy in multiple sclerosis. With 1 base clipped from V and 7 bases from J, the junction kept 2 bases outside the gene matches. CDR3 length: 13 residues. Per germline, CDR1 SGHRS and CDR2 YFSETQ. The input for sequencing was CD8+ T cells from peripheral blood mononuclear cells, taken before pregnancy. The rearrangement uses TRBV5-1 and TRBJ2-1, with TRBD2 identical over 7 bases. The sequence was obtained from a female donor with multiple sclerosis, enrolled in a pregnancy study. Here the CDR3 reads CASSLIGGNEQFF. The CDR3 DNA reads as TGCGCCAGCAGCTTGATCGGGGGGAATGAGCAGTTCTTC.